The source of this T cell receptor (beta chain) is a study of Ad26.COV2.S vaccination and SARS-CoV-2 variants. The CDR3 has 17 residues. V gave up 5 bases and J gave up 6 bases, with 20 bases separating them. Germline V gene sequence: CDR1 LNHDA, CDR2 SQIVND (reference sequence). Treatment specified: approximately 18 received Ad26.COV2.S at low or high dose, single or two shots; five or six received placebo; per-sample allocation not given. Sample collection was performed on day 63 after the first vaccine or placebo injection. Boston provided a donor who was an adult aged 18-55 years. The administered vaccine (an Ad26 vector) expressed Wuhan-strain SARS-CoV-2 spike. Clones were read by immunoSEQ multiplex PCR, and TCRdb kept only the in-frame ones, dropping some. The sample yields 360,000 or so clones, roughly 84% seen once. Study-wide results and caveats: Breadth of non-spike TCRs did not differ between vaccinees and placebo recipients. It was reported that spike-specific CD8+ and CD4+ T cell responses were substantially broad after vaccination.

Comments on this clone: What it binds is not known.

The starting material was peripheral blood, obtained in a trial of Ad26.COV2.S vaccine versus placebo. The chain joins TRBV19 to TRBJ1-6, with a tentative D call TRBD1 (6 bases). The sequence derives from a person aged 18-65 years who received the Ad26.COV2.S COVID-19 vaccine or a placebo. The CDR3 DNA sequence: TGTGCCAGTAGTCCGTCCCGGGGGGCTAGGGGTAATTCACCCCTCCACTTT. It is translated as CASSPSRGARGNSPLHF.